Included here is one T cell receptor (beta chain) sequence, with context. One junction end does not reproduce the germline sequence, and a read error may be involved. This sample was included in a study of T cell responses to AZD1222 COVID-19 vaccine. Whole-study context: The analysis combined second doses at about 4 or about 12 weeks.

Repertoires were generated with immunoSEQ multiplex PCR, while TCRdb's copy carries only in-frame clones and drops some. Altogether about 76,000 clones are present, about 92% being singletons, with the ten largest covering roughly 3.9%. The CDR3 contains 12 residues. Germline V lookup: CDR1 SGDLS, CDR2 YYNGEE. The sample in question was peripheral blood, obtained on day 0 of AZD1222 vaccination. The V and J genes are TRBV9 and TRBJ2-1; D gene unclear. The receptor's source is an adult in good health. CDR3 protein: CVSSVELREQFF. CDR3 nucleotides: TGTGTCAGCAGCGTAGAGCTGCGTGAGCAGTTCTTC.